These T cell receptor beta chains were read from a single sample in a study of vaccination effects on CD4 cells after COVID-19. Their cognate antigens are unknown. Clones were read by immunoSEQ multiplex PCR, and TCRdb kept only the in-frame ones, dropping some. This table holds some 31,000 clones, 70% found once. Sequencing used CD4+ T cells from PBMCs cultured without peptide, obtained before COVID-19 vaccination. The receptors were sampled from a human donor who received a COVID-19 vaccine. The CDR3 runs from the conserved cysteine through the conserved F or W. D genes are given only for firm matches. Clone size is not always given. Where it is, it says once, few, many or a class for expanded clones.

D gene: NA
CDR3 length: 15
clone size: NA
V gene: TRBV3-1/TRBV3-2
J gene: TRBJ2-6
CDR3 protein: CASSQDLSDLNVLTF
CDR3 DNA: TGTGCCAGCAGCCAAGATCTTTCCGACCTCAACGTCCTGACTTTC

D gene: NA
CDR3 length: 15
clone size: NA
V gene: TRBV3-1/TRBV3-2
J gene: TRBJ2-1
CDR3 protein: CASKKEGALYNEQFF
CDR3 DNA: TGTGCCAGTAAAAAGGAGGGCGCTTTATACAATGAGCAGTTCTTC

D gene: NA
CDR3 length: 14
clone size: few
V gene: TRBV10-3
J gene: TRBJ1-5
CDR3 protein: CAITGDRFNQPQHF
CDR3 DNA: TGTGCCATCACTGGCGACAGGTTCAATCAGCCCCAGCATTTT

D gene: TRBD1
CDR3 length: 14
clone size: NA
V gene: TRBV5-4
J gene: TRBJ1-6
CDR3 protein: CASRGDREDSPLHF
CDR3 DNA: TGTGCCAGCAGGGGGGACAGGGAGGATTCACCCCTCCACTTT

D gene: TRBD2
CDR3 length: 15
clone size: once
V gene: TRBV6-5
J gene: TRBJ2-1
CDR3 protein: CASSFLAGGLDEQFF
CDR3 DNA: TGTGCCAGCAGTTTCCTAGCGGGAGGTTTGGATGAGCAGTTCTTC

D gene: TRBD2
CDR3 length: 14
clone size: NA
V gene: TRBV2
J gene: TRBJ2-5
CDR3 protein: CASSGLLAEETQYF
CDR3 DNA: TGTGCCAGCAGTGGGCTACTAGCGGAAGAGACCCAGTACTTC

D gene: TRBD1
CDR3 length: 16
clone size: NA
V gene: TRBV6-5
J gene: TRBJ1-4
CDR3 protein: CASSYSGTGGNEKLFF
CDR3 DNA: TGTGCCAGCAGTTACTCAGGGACAGGGGGCAATGAAAAACTGTTTTTT

D gene: NA
CDR3 length: 13
clone size: NA
V gene: TRBV11-2
J gene: TRBJ1-5
CDR3 protein: CASSLGAARPQHF
CDR3 DNA: TGTGCCAGCAGCTTAGGGGCCGCCCGGCCCCAGCATTTT

D gene: NA
CDR3 length: 15
clone size: NA
V gene: TRBV7-2
J gene: TRBJ1-5
CDR3 protein: CASSLFGRTNQPQHF
CDR3 DNA: TGTGCCAGCAGCTTATTCGGCAGGACTAATCAGCCCCAGCATTTT

D gene: NA
CDR3 length: 15
clone size: NA
V gene: TRBV7-2
J gene: TRBJ2-3
CDR3 protein: CASSLAASYTDTQYF
CDR3 DNA: TGTGCCAGCAGCTTAGCGGCGTCCTACACAGATACGCAGTATTTT

D gene: NA
CDR3 length: 16
clone size: NA
V gene: TRBV2
J gene: TRBJ1-5
CDR3 protein: CASTQTPMAGDQPQHF
CDR3 DNA: TGTGCCAGCACCCAAACCCCGATGGCAGGGGATCAGCCCCAGCATTTT

D gene: NA
CDR3 length: 15
clone size: NA
V gene: TRBV6-5
J gene: TRBJ2-1
CDR3 protein: CASSPDGGSYNEQFF
CDR3 DNA: TGTGCCAGCAGTCCCGACGGGGGCTCCTACAATGAGCAGTTCTTC

D gene: TRBD1
CDR3 length: 15
clone size: NA
V gene: TRBV7-4
J gene: TRBJ1-1
CDR3 protein: CASSFRGQTNTEAFF
CDR3 DNA: TGTGCCAGCAGCTTTAGGGGACAGACAAACACTGAAGCTTTCTTT

D gene: NA
CDR3 length: 10
clone size: few
V gene: TRBV7-9
J gene: TRBJ2-7
CDR3 protein: CASSGQKQYF
CDR3 DNA: TGTGCCAGCAGCGGACAGAAGCAGTACTTC

D gene: TRBD1
CDR3 length: 16
clone size: medium-sized
V gene: TRBV3-1/TRBV3-2
J gene: TRBJ1-6
CDR3 protein: CASSQAGTGSNSPLHF
CDR3 DNA: TGTGCCAGCAGCCAAGCGGGGACAGGGAGTAATTCACCCCTCCACTTT

D gene: NA
CDR3 length: 13
clone size: NA
V gene: TRBV5-4
J gene: TRBJ1-1
CDR3 protein: CASSLPAIGSAFF
CDR3 DNA: TGTGCCAGCAGCTTGCCGGCAATCGGGTCGGCTTTCTTT

D gene: TRBD1
CDR3 length: 14
clone size: NA
V gene: TRBV3-1/TRBV3-2
J gene: TRBJ1-3
CDR3 protein: CASSQRQGARTIYF
CDR3 DNA: TGTGCCAGCAGCCAAAGACAGGGGGCACGCACCATATATTTT

D gene: NA
CDR3 length: 15
clone size: NA
V gene: TRBV18
J gene: TRBJ1-6
CDR3 protein: CASSQETGYNSPLHF
CDR3 DNA: TGTGCCAGCTCACAAGAAACAGGCTATAATTCACCCCTCCACTTT

D gene: NA
CDR3 length: 19
clone size: NA
V gene: TRBV19
J gene: TRBJ2-2
CDR3 protein: CASSTGMGGLETNTGELFF
CDR3 DNA: TGTGCCAGTAGTACAGGGATGGGCGGTCTCGAGACGAACACCGGGGAGCTGTTTTTT

D gene: NA
CDR3 length: 14
clone size: NA
V gene: TRBV3-1/TRBV3-2
J gene: TRBJ1-1
CDR3 protein: CASSQDYAGTEAFF
CDR3 DNA: TGTGCCAGCAGCCAAGATTACGCGGGGACTGAAGCTTTCTTT

D gene: NA
CDR3 length: 15
clone size: NA
V gene: TRBV7-9
J gene: TRBJ2-1
CDR3 protein: CASSSRGAVYNEQFF
CDR3 DNA: TGTGCCAGCAGCTCCCGAGGAGCGGTCTACAATGAGCAGTTCTTC

D gene: NA
CDR3 length: 15
clone size: NA
V gene: TRBV2
J gene: TRBJ1-6
CDR3 protein: CASSEFGPYNSPLHF
CDR3 DNA: TGTGCCAGCAGTGAATTCGGGCCTTATAATTCACCCCTCCACTTT

D gene: NA
CDR3 length: 11
clone size: few
V gene: TRBV18
J gene: TRBJ1-2
CDR3 protein: CASSPQDGYTF
CDR3 DNA: TGTGCCAGCTCACCCCAAGATGGCTACACCTTC

D gene: NA
CDR3 length: 13
clone size: NA
V gene: TRBV6-5
J gene: TRBJ1-4
CDR3 protein: CASEYSTNEKLFF
CDR3 DNA: TGTGCCAGCGAGTATTCAACTAATGAAAAACTGTTTTTT

D gene: TRBD1
CDR3 length: 13
clone size: NA
V gene: TRBV7-9
J gene: TRBJ1-5
CDR3 protein: CASSSPTGGPQHF
CDR3 DNA: TGTGCCAGCAGCTCTCCAACAGGGGGGCCCCAGCATTTT

D gene: NA
CDR3 length: 17
clone size: NA
V gene: TRBV19
J gene: TRBJ2-1
CDR3 protein: CASSIDQYLSVHNEQFF
CDR3 DNA: TGTGCCAGTAGTATAGATCAATACCTATCGGTCCACAATGAGCAGTTCTTC